The sequence of this T cell receptor beta chain was determined in a study of molecular identifiers for immune sequencing clone quantification. Study outcomes and limitations: The study reportedly detected spiked Jurkat TCR RNA from one cell among around 970,000 naive cells. Clone sizes could be underestimated for highly expanded clones when identical TCR molecules share a barcode. Naive cells had under 1% of molecules in clones above 20 RNA copies, effectors over 97%.

Germline assignment: CDR1 MNHEY and CDR2 SMNVEV (reference sequence). The CDR3 extends over 12 amino acids. In the case of this clonotype: Its antigen is still unknown. A junction end diverges from the germline sequence, so it may reflect a read error.

TCRdb used MiXCR to reprocess the PCR reads, holding one entry per CDR3 protein. The sample comprises a few hundred thousand distinct CDR3 sequences, about 22% of which are singletons, and roughly 0.7% rests with the top ten. This receptor was taken from a human donor in good health. Some libraries in this study had Jurkat cell RNA spiked in. Material for sequencing was naive CD8+ T cells from blood, with Jurkat cell RNA spiked in. Noted subset: FACS-sorted CD8+CD4-CCR7+CD45RA+ naive T cells. The chain carries TRBV27 and TRBJ1-6, with D unclear. This CDR3 is CASSLINSPPHF. CDR3 nucleotide sequence: TGTGCCAGCAGTTTAATCAATTCACCCCCCCACTTT.